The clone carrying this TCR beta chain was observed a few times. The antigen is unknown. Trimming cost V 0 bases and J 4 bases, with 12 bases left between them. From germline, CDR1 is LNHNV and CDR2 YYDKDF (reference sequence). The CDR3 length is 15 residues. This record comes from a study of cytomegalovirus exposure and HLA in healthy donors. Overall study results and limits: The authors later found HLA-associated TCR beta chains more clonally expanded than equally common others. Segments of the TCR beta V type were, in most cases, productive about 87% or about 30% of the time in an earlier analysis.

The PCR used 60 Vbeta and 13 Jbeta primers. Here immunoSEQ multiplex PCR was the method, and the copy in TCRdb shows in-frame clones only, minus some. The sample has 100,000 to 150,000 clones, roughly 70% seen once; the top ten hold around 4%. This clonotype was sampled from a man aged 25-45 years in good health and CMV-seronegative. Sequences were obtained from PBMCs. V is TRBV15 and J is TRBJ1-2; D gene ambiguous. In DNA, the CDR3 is TGTGCCACCAGCAGAGAGAAAACGTCTATCTATGGCTACACCTTC. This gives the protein CATSREKTSIYGYTF.